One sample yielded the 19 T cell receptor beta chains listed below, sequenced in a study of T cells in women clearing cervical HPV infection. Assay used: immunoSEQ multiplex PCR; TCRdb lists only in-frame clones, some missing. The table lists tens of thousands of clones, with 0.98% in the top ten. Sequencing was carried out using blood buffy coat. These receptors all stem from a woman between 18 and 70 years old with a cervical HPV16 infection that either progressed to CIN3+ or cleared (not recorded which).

CDR3 residues: CSASGSSYNEQFF. CDR3 DNA, as far as it was read: TGCAGTGCTAGCGGTAGCTCCTACAATGAG. J is TRBJ2-1 and V is TRBV20-1; no firm D call. The sequenced fragment ends 3 residues before the CDR3 boundary, so the rest is inferred from the germline J gene. From germline, CDR1 is DFQATT and CDR2 SNEGSKA (reference sequence). Trimming removed 3 bases from V and 0 bases from J, with 6 bases in between. The CDR3 sequence is 13 residues long.

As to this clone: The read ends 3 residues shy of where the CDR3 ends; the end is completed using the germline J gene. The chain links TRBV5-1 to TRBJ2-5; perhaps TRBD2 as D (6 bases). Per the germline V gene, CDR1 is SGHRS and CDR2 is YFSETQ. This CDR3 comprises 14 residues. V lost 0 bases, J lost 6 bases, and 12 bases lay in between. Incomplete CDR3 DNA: TGCGCCAGCAGCTTGGGACACGGAGGGCAGACC. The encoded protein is CASSLGHGGQT. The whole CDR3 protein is CASSLGHGGQTQYF. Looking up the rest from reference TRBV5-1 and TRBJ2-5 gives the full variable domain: KAGVTQTPRYLIKTRGQQVTLSCSPISGHRSVSWYQQTPGQGLQFLFEYFSETQRNKGNFPGRFSGRQFSNSRSEMNVSTLELGDSALYLCASSLGHGGQTQYFGPGTRLLVL.

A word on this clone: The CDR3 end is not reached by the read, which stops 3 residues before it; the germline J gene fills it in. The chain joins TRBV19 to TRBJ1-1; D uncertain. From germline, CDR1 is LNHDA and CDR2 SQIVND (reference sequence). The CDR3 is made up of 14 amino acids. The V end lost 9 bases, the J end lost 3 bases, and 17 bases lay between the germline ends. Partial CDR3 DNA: TGTGCCAGCTCGAGGGCCGGTGGTGACACTGAA. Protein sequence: CASSRAGGDTE. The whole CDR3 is CASSRAGGDTEAFF.

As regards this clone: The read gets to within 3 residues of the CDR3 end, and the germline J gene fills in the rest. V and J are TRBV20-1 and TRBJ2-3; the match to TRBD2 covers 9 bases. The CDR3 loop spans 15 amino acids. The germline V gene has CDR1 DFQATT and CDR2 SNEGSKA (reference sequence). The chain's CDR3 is CSASLLAGTQETQYF. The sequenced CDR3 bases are TGCAGTGCTTCCCTTCTAGCGGGAACCCAAGAGACG.

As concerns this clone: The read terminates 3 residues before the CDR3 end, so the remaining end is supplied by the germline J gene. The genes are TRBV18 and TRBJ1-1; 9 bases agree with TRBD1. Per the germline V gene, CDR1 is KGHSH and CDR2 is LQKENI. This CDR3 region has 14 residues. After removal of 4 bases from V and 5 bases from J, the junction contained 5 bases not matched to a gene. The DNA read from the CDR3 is TGTGCCAGCTCACGGGACAGGGTACAAACTGAA. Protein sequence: CASSRDRVQTE. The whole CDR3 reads CASSRDRVQTEAFF.

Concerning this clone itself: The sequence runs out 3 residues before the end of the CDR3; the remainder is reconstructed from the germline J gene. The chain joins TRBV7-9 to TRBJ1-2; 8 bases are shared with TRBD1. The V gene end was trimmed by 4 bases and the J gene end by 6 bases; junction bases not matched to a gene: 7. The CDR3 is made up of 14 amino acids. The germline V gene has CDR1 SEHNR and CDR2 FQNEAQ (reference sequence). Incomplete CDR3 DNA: TGTGCCAGCAGCTGGAGGACAGGGCCCGATGGC. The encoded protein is CASSWRTGPDG. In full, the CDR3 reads CASSWRTGPDGYTF.

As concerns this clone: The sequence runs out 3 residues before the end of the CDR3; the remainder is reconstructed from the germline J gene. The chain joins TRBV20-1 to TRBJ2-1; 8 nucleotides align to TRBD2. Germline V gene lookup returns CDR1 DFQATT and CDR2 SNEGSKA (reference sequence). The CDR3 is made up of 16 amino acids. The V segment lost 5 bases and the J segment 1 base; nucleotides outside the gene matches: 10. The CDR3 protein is CSAPTGGGRSYNEQFF. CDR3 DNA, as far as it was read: TGCAGTGCTCCGACCGGGGGGGGACGGTCCTACAATGAG.

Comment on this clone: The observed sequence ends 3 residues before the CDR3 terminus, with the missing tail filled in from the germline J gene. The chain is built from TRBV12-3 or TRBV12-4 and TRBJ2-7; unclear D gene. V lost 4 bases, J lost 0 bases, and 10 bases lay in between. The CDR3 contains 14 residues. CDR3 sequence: CASSSMALSYEQYF. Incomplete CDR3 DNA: TGTGCCAGCAGTTCAATGGCTCTCTCCTACGAG.

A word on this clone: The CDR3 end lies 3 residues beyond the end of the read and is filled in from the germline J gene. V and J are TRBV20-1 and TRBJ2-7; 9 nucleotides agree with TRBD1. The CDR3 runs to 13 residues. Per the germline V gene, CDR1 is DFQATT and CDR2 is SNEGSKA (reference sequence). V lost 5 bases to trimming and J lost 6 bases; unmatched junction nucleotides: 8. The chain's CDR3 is CSARAGTGSEQYF. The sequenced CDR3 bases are TGCAGTGCTCGAGCCGGGACAGGGAGCGAG.

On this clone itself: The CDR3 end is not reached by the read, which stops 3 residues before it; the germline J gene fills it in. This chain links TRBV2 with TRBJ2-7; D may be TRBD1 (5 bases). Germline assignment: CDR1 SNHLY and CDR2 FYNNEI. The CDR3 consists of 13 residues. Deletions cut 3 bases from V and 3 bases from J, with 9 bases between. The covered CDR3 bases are TGTGCCAGCAGTGATGGGGCGAGCTACGAG. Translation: CASSDGASYE. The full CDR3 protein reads CASSDGASYEQYF.

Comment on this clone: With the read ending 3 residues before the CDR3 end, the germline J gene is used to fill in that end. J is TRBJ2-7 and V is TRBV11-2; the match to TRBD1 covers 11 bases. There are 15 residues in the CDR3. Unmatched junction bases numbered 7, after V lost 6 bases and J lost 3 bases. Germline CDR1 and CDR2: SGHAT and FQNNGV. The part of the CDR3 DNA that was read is TGTGCCAGCAGGGCCTCCGGGACAGGGGGCTACGAG. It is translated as CASRASGTGGYE. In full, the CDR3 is CASRASGTGGYEQYF.

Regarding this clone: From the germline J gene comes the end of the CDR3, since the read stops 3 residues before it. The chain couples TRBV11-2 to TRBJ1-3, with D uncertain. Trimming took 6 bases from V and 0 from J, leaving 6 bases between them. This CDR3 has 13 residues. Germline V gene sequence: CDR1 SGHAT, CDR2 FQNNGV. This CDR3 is CASSAYSGNTIYF. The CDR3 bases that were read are TGTGCCAGCAGTGCGTACTCTGGAAACACC.

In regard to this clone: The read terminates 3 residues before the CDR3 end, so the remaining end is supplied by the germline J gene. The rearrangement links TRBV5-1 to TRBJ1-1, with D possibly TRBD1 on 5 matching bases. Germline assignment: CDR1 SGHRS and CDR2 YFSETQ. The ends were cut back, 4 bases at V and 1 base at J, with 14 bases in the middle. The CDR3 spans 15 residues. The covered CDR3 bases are TGCGCCAGCAGCCCTCAACGGGGGAGGAACACTGAA. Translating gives CASSPQRGRNTE. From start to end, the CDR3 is CASSPQRGRNTEAFF.

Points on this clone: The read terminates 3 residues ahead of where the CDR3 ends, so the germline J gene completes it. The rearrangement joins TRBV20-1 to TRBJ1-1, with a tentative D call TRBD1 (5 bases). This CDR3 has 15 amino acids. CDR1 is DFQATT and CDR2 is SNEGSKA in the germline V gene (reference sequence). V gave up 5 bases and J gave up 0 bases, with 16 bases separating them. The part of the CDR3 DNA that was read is TGCAGTGCTGGGGCTGGGGCAGGGATGAACACTGAA. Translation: CSAGAGAGMNTE. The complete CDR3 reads CSAGAGAGMNTEAFF.

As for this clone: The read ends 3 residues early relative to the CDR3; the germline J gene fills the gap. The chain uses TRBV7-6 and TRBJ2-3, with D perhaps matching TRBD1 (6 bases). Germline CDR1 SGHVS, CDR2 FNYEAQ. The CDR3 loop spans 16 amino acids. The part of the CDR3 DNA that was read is TGTGCCAGCAGCTTAGGGGCAGGGGTTGGTCAAGAGACG. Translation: CASSLGAGVGQET. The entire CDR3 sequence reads CASSLGAGVGQETQYF.

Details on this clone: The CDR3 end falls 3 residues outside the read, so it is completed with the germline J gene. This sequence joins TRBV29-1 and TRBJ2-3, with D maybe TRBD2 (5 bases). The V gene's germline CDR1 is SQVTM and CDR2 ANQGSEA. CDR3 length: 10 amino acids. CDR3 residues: CSVETGTQYF. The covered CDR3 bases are TGCAGCGTTGAGACGGGGACG.

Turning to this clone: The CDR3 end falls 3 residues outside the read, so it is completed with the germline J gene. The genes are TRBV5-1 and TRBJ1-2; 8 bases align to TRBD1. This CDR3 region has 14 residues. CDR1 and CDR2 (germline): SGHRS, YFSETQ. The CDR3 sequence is CASSLNQGAQGYTF. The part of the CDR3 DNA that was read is TGCGCCAGCAGCTTAAATCAGGGGGCGCAGGGC.

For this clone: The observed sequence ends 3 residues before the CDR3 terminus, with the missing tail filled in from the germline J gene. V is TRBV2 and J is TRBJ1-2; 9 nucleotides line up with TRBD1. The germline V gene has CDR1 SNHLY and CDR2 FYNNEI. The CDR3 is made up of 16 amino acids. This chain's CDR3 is CASSVGQGMGLGGYTF. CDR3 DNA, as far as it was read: TGTGCCAGCAGTGTGGGACAGGGAATGGGACTCGGGGGC.

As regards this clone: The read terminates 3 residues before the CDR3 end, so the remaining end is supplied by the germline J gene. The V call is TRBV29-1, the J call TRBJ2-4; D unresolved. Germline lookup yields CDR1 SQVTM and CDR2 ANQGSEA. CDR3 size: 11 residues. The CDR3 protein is CSAWWNYGQYF. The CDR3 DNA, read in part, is TGCAGCGCATGGTGGAACTATGGT.